In this sample, the clone carrying this T cell receptor beta chain turned up a few times. Its antigen is as yet unknown. This CDR3 region has 15 residues. Germline CDR1 SNHLY, CDR2 FYNNEI. With 4 bases removed from V and 4 bases from J, the gap between germline ends came to 16 bases. The data belong to a study of blood T cells in healthy people across ages. Study-wide points: Diversity was higher, and naive CD4+ cells more numerous, in long-lived donors than in aged donors.

Primed by a sample-barcoded 5' primer and a J-beta primer mix, a second PCR proceeded for about 6 to 11 cycles. In TCRdb, the 5' RACE reads were re-called with MiXCR into one record per CDR3 protein. The sample lists hundreds of thousands of distinct CDR3 sequences; 20% to 25% were seen once. This chain connects TRBV2 to TRBJ2-5; a weak D match, TRBD1 (6 bases). This TCR was recovered from a man aged 70-80 years in good health. The sample taken for sequencing was blood. The CDR3 nucleotides read TGTGCCAGCAGTGCCCCCAACACAGGGAGAGAGACCCAGTACTTC. This translates into CASSAPNTGRETQYF.